The 18 T cell receptor beta chains given below trace back to one sample, sequenced in a study of OX40 agonist ivuxolimab in advanced cancers. Only in-frame clones appear in the TCRdb table, and some are missing; sequencing was by immunoSEQ multiplex PCR. This table has approximately 49,000 clones, roughly 80% appearing once. Specimen: CD4+ or CD8+ T cells sorted from blood, collected in a trial of the OX40 agonist ivuxolimab. The receptors derive from an adult with an advanced solid tumor such as melanoma, head and neck, liver or kidney cancer.

This chain joins TRBV19 and TRBJ2-1; perhaps TRBD2 as D (5 bases). This CDR3 is built from 15 residues. Germline V gene sequence: CDR1 LNHDA, CDR2 SQIVND (reference sequence). With 1 base removed from V and 6 bases from J, the gap between germline ends came to 13 bases. In DNA, the CDR3 is TGTGCCAGTAGTATAGGCCCTTACCGGGGCAATGAGCAGTTCTTC. Residues: CASSIGPYRGNEQFF.

The chain carries TRBV4-1 and TRBJ2-1; no clear D. The CDR3 has 13 residues. With 1 base removed from V and 10 bases from J, the gap between germline ends came to 11 bases. Germline V gene lookup returns CDR1 MGHRA and CDR2 YSYEKL. The DNA for the CDR3 is TGCGCCAGCAGCCAAGTTCTCGGGCGCGAGCAGTTCTTC. It codes for CASSQVLGREQFF.

This clone was detected only a few times. This sequence joins TRBV10-3 and TRBJ1-2; D not resolved. The CDR3 has 13 residues. CDR1 and CDR2 (germline): ENHRY, SYGVKD. V lost 3 bases to trimming and J lost 3 bases, with 8 bases between them. The CDR3: CAISDVDDYGYTF. The CDR3 DNA reads as TGTGCCATCAGTGATGTGGACGACTATGGCTACACCTTC.

Notes on this clone: This specimen includes other DNA sequences encoding the same CDR3. This chain connects TRBV9 to TRBJ2-7, with D maybe TRBD2 (6 bases). The CDR3 is made up of 14 amino acids. Germline V gene sequence: CDR1 SGDLS, CDR2 YYNGEE. The V end was cut by 0 bases, the J end by 2 bases, with 9 bases between. In DNA, the CDR3 is TGTGCCAGCAGCGTAGGGGGCGGGACCTACGAGCAGTACTTC. Its translation: CASSVGGGTYEQYF.

This clone was detected a few times. This chain joins TRBV11-2 and TRBJ2-3, with a weak D call TRBD2 (6 bases). Deletions cut 5 bases from V and 2 bases from J, with 20 bases between. The V gene's germline CDR1 is SGHAT and CDR2 FQNNGV. CDR3 length: 17 amino acids. CDR3 amino acids: CASSLWGDASSTDTQYF. In nucleotides, the CDR3 is TGTGCCAGCAGCCTTTGGGGGGACGCTAGTTCCACAGATACGCAGTATTTT. Looking up the rest from reference TRBV11-2 and TRBJ2-3 gives the full variable domain: EAGVAQSPRYKIIEKRQSVAFWCNPISGHATLYWYQQILGQGPKLLIQFQNNGVVDDSQLPKDRFSAERLKGVDSTLKIQPAKLEDSAVYLCASSLWGDASSTDTQYFGPGTRLTVL.

The CDR3 loop is CASSVADSQPQHF. The CDR3 nucleotides read TGTGCCAGCAGCGTAGCAGACTCCCAGCCCCAGCATTTT. The genes are TRBV9 and TRBJ1-5; no clear D gene. There are 13 residues in the CDR3. Trimming shortened V by 0 bases and J by 7 bases, and 8 bases separated the two germline ends. Germline V gives CDR1 SGDLS, CDR2 YYNGEE.

This sequence joins TRBV27 and TRBJ2-7; the D gene could be TRBD1 or TRBD2 (5 bases each). Germline V gene sequence: CDR1 MNHEY, CDR2 SMNVEV (reference sequence). This CDR3 is 12 amino acids long. V shed 3 bases and J shed 5 bases, with 8 bases lying between them. CDR3 sequence reads: CASSFGANEQYF. The CDR3 DNA reads TGTGCCAGCAGTTTCGGGGCAAACGAGCAGTACTTC.

V gene TRBV25-1 combines with J gene TRBJ1-1; D is undetermined. Per the germline V gene, CDR1 is MGHDK and CDR2 is SYGVNS. CDR3 length: 14 residues. V lost 7 bases and J lost 0, with 12 bases in between. CDR3 sequence: CASNTLQLNTEAFF. The CDR3 DNA reads TGTGCCAGCAACACATTACAATTGAACACTGAAGCTTTCTTT.

V and J are TRBV15 and TRBJ2-7; 11 nucleotides agree with TRBD1. CDR1 LNHNV and CDR2 YYDKDF come from the germline V gene (reference sequence). The CDR3 is 15 amino acids. After removal of 5 bases from V and 1 base from J, the junction contained 4 bases not matched to a gene. CDR3 sequence (DNA): TGTGCCACCAGCGTGGACAGGGGGCGATCCTACGAGCAGTACTTC. It yields the protein CATSVDRGRSYEQYF.

The rearrangement links TRBV9 to TRBJ2-4; perhaps D is TRBD1 or TRBD2 (6 bases each). The length of the CDR3 is 14 residues. The V gene's germline CDR1 is SGDLS and CDR2 YYNGEE. The ends were cut back, 4 bases at V and 8 bases at J, with 16 bases in the middle. CDR3 residues: CASSTANRDYIQYF. The CDR3 region has the DNA TGTGCCAGCAGCACAGCAAACAGGGACTACATTCAGTACTTC.

This clone turned up a few times. J is TRBJ1-1 and V is TRBV5-4; D may be TRBD1 (5 bases). V was cut by 4 bases and J by 3 bases, with 10 bases left in between. There are 13 residues in the CDR3. CDR1 is SGHNT and CDR2 is YYREEE in the germline V gene (reference sequence). The CDR3, as DNA: TGTGCCAGCAGCACCGGGACCCACACTGAAGCTTTCTTT. Translating it yields CASSTGTHTEAFF.

Comment on this clone: The sample contains more than one DNA sequence encoding this CDR3. V gene TRBV30 combines with J gene TRBJ2-2, with TRBD1 as a possible D gene (5 bases). There are 12 residues in the CDR3. CDR1 GTSNPN and CDR2 SVGIG come from the germline V gene (reference sequence). V was trimmed by 2 bases and J by 4 bases, leaving 5 bases between them. The CDR3 spells CAWSRGTGELFF. CDR3 sequence (DNA): TGTGCCTGGAGTAGGGGCACCGGGGAGCTGTTTTTT. The full variable domain, with the rest looked up from reference TRBV30 and TRBJ2-2, is SQTIHQWPATLVQPVGSPLSLECTVEGTSNPNLYWYRQAAGRGLQLLFYSVGIGQISSEVPQNLSASRPQDRQFILSSKKLLLSDSGFYLCAWSRGTGELFFGEGSRLTVL.

The chain joins TRBV6-1 to TRBJ1-5; TRBD1 might be the D (5 bases). V was shortened by 7 bases and J by 7 bases, with 11 bases between the two germline ends. This CDR3 region has 12 residues. Looked up from germline, CDR1 is MNHNS and CDR2 is SASEGT. This CDR3 reads CASNQGVQPQHF. The DNA of the CDR3 is TGTGCCAGCAACCAGGGCGTCCAGCCCCAGCATTTT.

The V and J genes are TRBV19 and TRBJ2-7; 9 positions match TRBD1. Germline CDR1 reads LNHDA; CDR2 reads SQIVND (reference sequence). The CDR3 extends over 14 amino acids. Unmatched junction bases numbered 3, after V lost 5 bases and J lost 1 base. CDR3 region: CASSPGTGSYEQYF. Here the CDR3 DNA reads TGTGCCAGTAGTCCGGGGACAGGGTCCTACGAGCAGTACTTC.

The genes are TRBV29-1 and TRBJ2-5; 7 bases are shared with TRBD1. Germline loops: CDR1 SQVTM, CDR2 ANQGSEA. V lost 7 bases to trimming and J lost 0 bases; unmatched junction nucleotides: 11. CDR3 size: 15 residues. The CDR3 loop reads CSAAERQGYQETQYF. As DNA, the CDR3 is TGCAGCGCTGCCGAACGACAGGGCTACCAAGAGACCCAGTACTTC.

V is TRBV7-9 and J is TRBJ1-1; tentative D call: TRBD1 (5 bases). Trimming cost V 6 bases and J 4 bases, with 9 bases left between them. In germline, CDR1 is SEHNR, CDR2 FQNEAQ (reference sequence). The CDR3 is 12 residues long. The CDR3 sequence: CASRMGGTEAFF. The CDR3 coding sequence is TGTGCCAGCAGGATGGGGGGCACTGAAGCTTTCTTT. Full variable domain (missing parts from reference TRBV7-9 and TRBJ1-1): DTGVSQNPRHKITKRGQNVTFRCDPISEHNRLYWYRQTLGQGPEFLTYFQNEAQLEKSRLLSDRFSAERPKGSFSTLEIQRTEQGDSAMYLCASRMGGTEAFFGQGTRLTVV.

This chain connects TRBV10-3 to TRBJ2-1; TRBD2 might be the D (6 bases). The V end was cut by 6 bases, the J end by 6 bases, with 15 bases between. This CDR3 is 14 amino acids long. The germline V gene has CDR1 ENHRY and CDR2 SYGVKD. The DNA for the CDR3 is TGTGCCATCAGCGGGGCGGGAAATCCCAATGAGCAGTTCTTC. Encoded protein: CAISGAGNPNEQFF.

This CDR3 reads CAWSVQGDTQYF. The CDR3 nucleotides are TGTGCCTGGAGTGTACAGGGAGATACGCAGTATTTT. The chain is built from TRBV30 and TRBJ2-3; D perhaps matches TRBD1 (6 bases). V lost 0 bases to trimming and J lost 5 bases, with 6 bases between them. Germline lookup yields CDR1 GTSNPN and CDR2 SVGIG (reference sequence). The CDR3 length is 12 residues.